This T cell receptor (beta chain) was identified during a study of cytomegalovirus exposure and HLA in healthy donors. This CDR3 is built from 15 residues. Trimming pared 1 base from V and 5 bases from J, leaving 14 bases between. Germline values: CDR1 SGHTA, CDR2 FQGNSA. PCR involved 60 Vbeta and 13 Jbeta primers. Here immunoSEQ multiplex PCR was the method, and the copy in TCRdb shows in-frame clones only, minus some. Found here are about 140,000 clones, around 77% of them singletons; the top ten hold around 1%. This chain connects TRBV7-2 to TRBJ1-1, with no clear D. The sample consisted of PBMCs. The TCR comes from a man aged 18 to 35 in good health and CMV-seronegative. CDR3: CASSLEGGTSTEAFF. The DNA of the CDR3 is TGTGCCAGCAGCTTAGAGGGAGGTACATCGACTGAAGCTTTCTTT.